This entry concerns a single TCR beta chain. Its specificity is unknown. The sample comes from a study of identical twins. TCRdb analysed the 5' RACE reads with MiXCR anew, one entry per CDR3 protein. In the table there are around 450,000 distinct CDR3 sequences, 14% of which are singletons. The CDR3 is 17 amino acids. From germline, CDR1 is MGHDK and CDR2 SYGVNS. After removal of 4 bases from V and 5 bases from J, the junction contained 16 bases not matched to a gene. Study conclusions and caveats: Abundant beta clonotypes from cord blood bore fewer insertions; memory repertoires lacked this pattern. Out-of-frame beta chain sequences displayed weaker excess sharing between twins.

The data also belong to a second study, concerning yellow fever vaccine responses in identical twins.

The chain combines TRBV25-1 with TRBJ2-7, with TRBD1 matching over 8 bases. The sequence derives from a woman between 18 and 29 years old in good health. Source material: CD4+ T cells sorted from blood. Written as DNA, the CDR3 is TGTGCCAGCAGTGCTCCGGGGAGGAGCAGGGGGCCAAACGAGCAGTACTTC. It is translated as CASSAPGRSRGPNEQYF.